Each of the 9 T cell receptor beta chains below was sequenced from the same sample in a study of OX40 agonist ivuxolimab in advanced cancers. Profiling relied on immunoSEQ multiplex PCR, and the TCRdb table lists in-frame clones only, not all of them. The repertoire includes roughly 80,000 clones, 86% of them detected once, and under 0.85% sits in the top ten. The material sequenced was CD4+ or CD8+ T cells sorted from blood, taken in a trial of the OX40 agonist ivuxolimab. These TCRs come from an adult with an advanced solid tumor such as melanoma, head and neck, liver or kidney cancer.

V usage is TRBV5-1 and J usage is TRBJ1-2; 7 bases map to TRBD1. CDR1 SGHRS and CDR2 YFSETQ come from the germline V gene. J was trimmed by 8 bases and V by 0 bases; bases with no gene match: 4. The CDR3 runs 13 residues. The CDR3 coding sequence is TGCGCCAGCAGCTTGGATGGGACAGTAGGCTACACCTTC. It is translated as CASSLDGTVGYTF. Full variable domain (rest looked up from reference TRBV5-1 and TRBJ1-2): KAGVTQTPRYLIKTRGQQVTLSCSPISGHRSVSWYQQTPGQGLQFLFEYFSETQRNKGNFPGRFSGRQFSNSRSEMNVSTLELGDSALYLCASSLDGTVGYTFGSGTRLTVV.

With regard to this clone: The junction differs from germline at one of its ends, possibly a read error. This chain connects TRBV9 to TRBJ2-3; D may be TRBD2 (6 bases). Germline CDR1 reads SGDLS; CDR2 reads YYNGEE. This CDR3 has 15 amino acids. The CDR3 sequence is CAGSAPGGGTDTQYF. The CDR3 nucleotides are TGTGCCGGCAGCGCCCCCGGGGGAGGCACAGATACGCAGTATTTT.

The rearrangement links TRBV30 to TRBJ1-6; 8 nucleotides match TRBD1. Trimming removed 4 bases from V and 10 bases from J; junction bases left unmatched: 3. From germline, CDR1 is GTSNPN and CDR2 SVGIG (reference sequence). This CDR3 region has 12 residues. CDR3 sequence: CAWTGGQSPLHF. For the CDR3, the DNA is TGTGCCTGGACAGGGGGCCAATCACCCCTCCACTTT.

This sequence joins TRBV28 and TRBJ1-2, with 12 positions matching TRBD1. Germline V gives CDR1 MDHEN, CDR2 SYDVKM. V lost 7 bases and J lost 7; bases outside the gene matches: 10. The CDR3 is 15 residues long. This chain's CDR3 is CASTSGDRGRSGYTF. Written as DNA, the CDR3 is TGTGCCAGCACCTCCGGGGACAGGGGGCGGAGTGGCTACACCTTC.

The chain uses TRBV19 and TRBJ1-5; 9 nucleotides agree with TRBD1. Trimming took 5 bases from V and 5 from J; bases not matched to a gene: 10. The CDR3 has 16 residues. CDR1 LNHDA and CDR2 SQIVND come from the germline V gene (reference sequence). In DNA, the CDR3 is TGTGCCAGTAGTCCAACAGGGGGCTCGAACGATCAGCCCCAGCATTTT. The encoded protein is CASSPTGGSNDQPQHF.

The chain recombines TRBV7-9 with TRBJ2-3, with 10 nucleotides matching TRBD1. Looked up from germline, CDR1 is SEHNR and CDR2 is FQNEAQ (reference sequence). The CDR3 totals 15 residues. With V trimmed by 5 bases and J by 8 bases, 10 bases remained unmatched. The CDR3 protein is CASSLTGGGSGTQYF. The CDR3 DNA sequence: TGTGCCAGCAGCCTGACAGGGGGCGGGTCGGGTACGCAGTATTTT.

This rearrangement joins TRBV5-1 to TRBJ2-1; 12 nucleotides match TRBD2. The trim removed 4 bases at V and 12 bases at J, leaving 14 bases unmatched. CDR3 length: 16 amino acids. Looked up from germline, CDR1 is SGHRS and CDR2 is YFSETQ. The CDR3: CASSPRTSGIGDGQFF. The CDR3 DNA reads as TGCGCCAGCAGCCCCCGGACTAGCGGGATTGGGGACGGGCAGTTCTTC.

The J gene is TRBJ2-3, the V gene TRBV27; 7 bases line up with TRBD2. V gave up 3 bases and J gave up 3 bases; unmatched junction bases: 9. Per germline, CDR1 MNHEY and CDR2 SMNVEV (reference sequence). The CDR3 is made up of 16 amino acids. For the CDR3, the DNA is TGTGCCAGCAGTTTGGCCGGGACTAAAAGAACAGATACGCAGTATTTT. This codes for CASSLAGTKRTDTQYF.

The chain employs TRBV30 and TRBJ2-2, with 8 nucleotides matching TRBD2. The CDR3 is 15 residues long. The trim removed 3 bases at V and 6 bases at J, leaving 9 bases unmatched. CDR1 and CDR2 from the germline V gene are GTSNPN and SVGIG (reference sequence). CDR3 DNA sequence: TGTGCCTGGAGCGGGGGACTAGTTGGTGCCGGGGAGCTGTTTTTT. Its protein is CAWSGGLVGAGELFF.